This passage covers 24 T cell receptor beta chains from one sample sequenced in a study of cytomegalovirus exposure and HLA in healthy donors. Sequencing used immunoSEQ multiplex PCR; TCRdb keeps in-frame clones, though not all of them. The table records 90,000 to 150,000 clones, approximately 88% of them present only once. What was sequenced was PBMCs. The source is a woman aged 18-35 years in good health and CMV-seropositive.

This clone was recorded a few times. The rearrangement links TRBV19 to TRBJ1-5; a possible D gene is TRBD1 (6 bases). Per germline, CDR1 LNHDA and CDR2 SQIVND (reference sequence). Trimming took 8 bases from V and 4 from J, leaving 9 bases between them. This CDR3 spans 12 amino acids. The CDR3 region is CASRDINQPQHF. As DNA, the CDR3 is TGTGCCAGTCGGGACATAAATCAGCCCCAGCATTTT.

A remark on this clone: The junction does not match germline at one end; this may be a read error. This sequence joins TRBV2 and TRBJ2-3; 9 bases are shared with TRBD2. CDR1 is SNHLY, CDR2 FYNNEI, per germline. This CDR3 is 11 amino acids long. This chain's CDR3 is CASSQLAGGDF. The CDR3 DNA follows: TGTGCCAGCAGTCAACTAGCGGGCGGGGATTTT. The whole variable domain, filled in from reference TRBV2 and TRBJ2-3, reads EPEVTQTPSHQVTQMGQEVILRCVPISNHLYFYWYRQILGQKVEFLVSFYNNEISEKSEIFDDQFSVERPDGSNFTLKIRSTKLEDSAMYFCASSQLAGGDFGPGTRLTVL.

This chain uses TRBV6-1 with TRBJ1-2, with D perhaps TRBD1 (6 bases). Trimming took 6 bases from V and 3 from J, leaving 17 bases between them. The CDR3 is 15 residues long. CDR1 and CDR2 (germline): MNHNS, SASEGT. For the CDR3, the DNA is TGTGCCAGCAGAAGCGGGGCAGGGGAGGACTATGGCTACACCTTC. Translated: CASRSGAGEDYGYTF.

The rearrangement uses TRBV9 and TRBJ2-2, with 7 bases identical to TRBD2. With V trimmed by 1 base and J by 1 base, 1 base remained unmatched. Germline V lookup: CDR1 SGDLS, CDR2 YYNGEE. The CDR3 is 15 residues long. The CDR3 bases are TGTGCCAGCAGCGTACTAGCGGTGAACACCGGGGAGCTGTTTTTT. Encoded protein: CASSVLAVNTGELFF.

The chain uses TRBV7-6 and TRBJ2-3, with 7 bases that match TRBD2. CDR1 is SGHVS, CDR2 FNYEAQ, per germline. Trimming at V came to 1 base and at J to 6 bases, leaving 1 base not matched to a gene. This CDR3 contains 13 residues. CDR3 nucleotides: TGTGCCAGCAGCTTAGGAGCGGGGGATACGCAGTATTTT. It translates to CASSLGAGDTQYF.

This clone was seen once. The chain has TRBV6-6 and TRBJ2-2, with a possible D match to TRBD2 (7 bases). Germline V lookup: CDR1 MNHNY, CDR2 SVGAGI (reference sequence). The CDR3 length is 16 residues. Trimming pared 0 bases from V and 1 base from J, leaving 9 bases between. The CDR3 is CASSYSRGGNTGELFF. The DNA for the CDR3 is TGTGCCAGCAGTTACTCGAGGGGGGGGAACACCGGGGAGCTGTTTTTT.

The chain employs TRBV2 and TRBJ1-1; D is uncertain. Germline-derived CDR1 and CDR2 are SNHLY and FYNNEI. The CDR3 has 17 amino acids. Trimming took off 6 bases at V and 1 base at J, with 21 bases between the two ends. The CDR3 DNA reads as TGTGCCAGCAGACCGGTTGGGCAGCAACCGTCGAACACTGAAGCTTTCTTT. It translates to CASRPVGQQPSNTEAFF.

The genes are TRBV7-9 and TRBJ1-1, with D tentatively TRBD1 (6 bases). Germline V CDR1 and CDR2: SEHNR, FQNEAQ (reference sequence). The ends were cut back, 4 bases at V and 5 bases at J, with 8 bases in the middle. This CDR3 has 12 residues. The DNA for the CDR3 is TGTGCCAGCAGCTCAGGGGAAACTGAAGCTTTCTTT. It codes for CASSSGETEAFF.

This chain connects TRBV9 to TRBJ1-2; perhaps TRBD1 as D (5 bases). Germline V gives CDR1 SGDLS, CDR2 YYNGEE. V gave up 5 bases and J gave up 4 bases, with 18 bases separating them. This CDR3 has 15 residues. The CDR3 DNA follows: TGTGCCAGCAGTAGGGACCCGCGGGAGGGCTATGGCTACACCTTC. Its protein is CASSRDPREGYGYTF. The variable domain in full, with the rest retrieved from reference TRBV9 and TRBJ1-2, is DSGVTQTPKHLITATGQRVTLRCSPRSGDLSVYWYQQSLDQGLQFLIQYYNGEERAKGNILERFSAQQFPDLHSELNLSSLELGDSALYFCASSRDPREGYGYTFGSGTRLTVV.

The chain joins TRBV19 to TRBJ1-1, with D unresolved. V lost 3 bases, J lost 8 bases, and 10 bases lay in between. The CDR3 sequence is 12 residues long. CDR1 is LNHDA and CDR2 is SQIVND in the germline V gene (reference sequence). The CDR3 loop reads CASSITPSEAFF. CDR3 coding DNA: TGTGCCAGTAGTATCACTCCCTCGGAAGCTTTCTTT. Supplemented by reference TRBV19 and TRBJ1-1, the full variable domain reads DGGITQSPKYLFRKEGQNVTLSCEQNLNHDAMYWYRQDPGQGLRLIYYSQIVNDFQKGDIAEGYSVSREKKESFPLTVTSAQKNPTAFYLCASSITPSEAFFGQGTRLTVV.

The genes are TRBV27 and TRBJ1-1; D might be TRBD1 (6 bases). This CDR3 has 14 amino acids. Germline assignment: CDR1 MNHEY and CDR2 SMNVEV (reference sequence). Trimming removed 3 bases from V and 2 bases from J, with 10 bases in between. This CDR3 reads CASSLGGRNTEAFF. CDR3 sequence (DNA): TGTGCCAGCAGTTTGGGGGGGCGCAACACTGAAGCTTTCTTT.

The chain combines TRBV2 with TRBJ2-6; unclear D gene. This CDR3 is 13 amino acids long. Germline loops: CDR1 SNHLY, CDR2 FYNNEI. Trimming removed 5 bases at V and 2 bases at J, with 4 bases between. The CDR3 loop is CASSPAGANVLTF. The CDR3 DNA follows: TGTGCCAGCAGTCCAGCTGGGGCCAACGTCCTGACTTTC.

The chain links TRBV4-3 to TRBJ2-7; TRBD2 aligns across 7 bases. Unmatched junction bases numbered 5, after V lost 0 bases and J lost 3 bases. The CDR3 runs 15 residues. The germline V gene has CDR1 LGHNA and CDR2 YSLEER. The CDR3 DNA is TGCGCCAGCAGCCAAGAAAGGGGACTATACTACGAGCAGTACTTC. Protein sequence: CASSQERGLYYEQYF.

This chain links TRBV19 with TRBJ2-3; D gene uncertain. Trimming shortened V by 5 bases and J by 2 bases, and 5 bases separated the two germline ends. Per germline, CDR1 LNHDA and CDR2 SQIVND (reference sequence). The CDR3 has 12 amino acids. CDR3 in DNA: TGTGCCAGTAGTCTAAACACAGATACGCAGTATTTT. Its translation is CASSLNTDTQYF.

The chain employs TRBV5-6 and TRBJ2-1; TRBD2 might be the D (5 bases). Germline CDR1 is SGHDT and CDR2 is YYEEEE. This CDR3 is 13 amino acids long. V was trimmed by 0 bases and J by 9 bases, leaving 10 bases between them. CDR3 protein: CASSLVGEGEQFF. CDR3 DNA sequence: TGTGCCAGCAGCTTGGTGGGTGAGGGTGAGCAGTTCTTC.

V is TRBV30 and J is TRBJ2-7, with D maybe TRBD2 (5 bases). Per germline, CDR1 GTSNPN and CDR2 SVGIG (reference sequence). The CDR3 is 15 residues long. V shed 5 bases and J shed 3 bases, with 20 bases lying between them. The CDR3 is CAWSQEVSVVYEQYF. In nucleotides, the CDR3 is TGTGCCTGGTCCCAAGAGGTTAGCGTAGTCTACGAGCAGTACTTC. Drawing the rest from reference TRBV30 and TRBJ2-7, the complete variable domain is SQTIHQWPATLVQPVGSPLSLECTVEGTSNPNLYWYRQAAGRGLQLLFYSVGIGQISSEVPQNLSASRPQDRQFILSSKKLLLSDSGFYLCAWSQEVSVVYEQYFGPGTRLTVT.

This sequence joins TRBV5-1 and TRBJ2-3; no clear D. Germline V gives CDR1 SGHRS, CDR2 YFSETQ. Trimming took 1 base from V and 0 from J, leaving 9 bases between them. The length of the CDR3 is 15 residues. This CDR3 reads CASSLTVTSTDTQYF. Written as DNA, the CDR3 is TGCGCCAGCAGCTTGACTGTAACTAGCACAGATACGCAGTATTTT.

This chain uses TRBV14 with TRBJ2-1; weak D call: TRBD1 (5 bases). Trimming took off 0 bases at V and 7 bases at J, with 16 bases between the two ends. The CDR3 covers 16 residues. Germline V gives CDR1 SGHDN, CDR2 FVKESK. The CDR3 DNA sequence: TGTGCCAGCAGCCAAGATGGGGCCCCTTTGCCGAATGAGCAGTTCTTC. It translates to CASSQDGAPLPNEQFF.

In nucleotides, the CDR3 is TGTGCCAGCAGATCTCACAGCCTACCCTCTGGGGCCAACGTCCTGACTTTC. Its translation: CASRSHSLPSGANVLTF. This chain uses TRBV2 with TRBJ2-6; D gene uncertain. Trimming cost V 6 bases and J 0 bases, with 15 bases left between them. Germline V gene sequence: CDR1 SNHLY, CDR2 FYNNEI. The CDR3 extends over 17 amino acids. Supplemented by reference TRBV2 and TRBJ2-6, the full variable domain reads EPEVTQTPSHQVTQMGQEVILRCVPISNHLYFYWYRQILGQKVEFLVSFYNNEISEKSEIFDDQFSVERPDGSNFTLKIRSTKLEDSAMYFCASRSHSLPSGANVLTFGAGSRLTVL.

The CDR3 DNA reads TGTGCCAGCAGTGAAGGGGGGGGAATCTATGGCTACACCTTC. Residues: CASSEGGGIYGYTF. This chain connects TRBV6-1 to TRBJ1-2, with TRBD1 as a possible D gene (5 bases). From germline, CDR1 is MNHNS and CDR2 SASEGT. CDR3 length: 14 residues. Trimming took off 1 base at V and 4 bases at J, with 10 bases between the two ends.

This clone was detected a few times. The chain is built from TRBV30 and TRBJ1-1; possible D gene TRBD1, 6 bases. The CDR3 is made up of 14 amino acids. V was trimmed by 1 base and J by 1 base, leaving 10 bases between them. Looked up from germline, CDR1 is GTSNPN and CDR2 is SVGIG (reference sequence). The DNA of the CDR3 is TGTGCCTGGAGTGCGGGACACAGGAACACTGAAGCTTTCTTT. Translated, it gives CAWSAGHRNTEAFF.

The V gene is TRBV9, the J gene TRBJ2-1, with 8 bases that match TRBD2. The germline V gene has CDR1 SGDLS and CDR2 YYNGEE. The junction had 10 bases not matched to a gene; V was cut back by 3 bases and J by 8 bases. This CDR3 has 15 residues. CDR3 in DNA: TGTGCCAGCAGCGGAAGCGGGACTAGTTACGATGAGCAGTTCTTC. Translated: CASSGSGTSYDEQFF.

The V gene is TRBV18, the J gene TRBJ1-5, with no clear D. The length of the CDR3 is 13 residues. From germline, CDR1 is KGHSH and CDR2 LQKENI. V lost 3 bases, J lost 6 bases, and 9 bases lay in between. The CDR3 reads CASSPGTAQPQHF. The CDR3 nucleotides read TGTGCCAGCTCACCGGGTACAGCTCAGCCCCAGCATTTT. Supplemented by reference TRBV18 and TRBJ1-5, the full variable domain reads NAGVMQNPRHLVRRRGQEARLRCSPMKGHSHVYWYRQLPEEGLKFMVYLQKENIIDESGMPKERFSAEFPKEGPSILRIQQVVRGDSAAYFCASSPGTAQPQHFGDGTRLSIL.

V is TRBV29-1 and J is TRBJ2-1; 8 bases line up with TRBD1. J was trimmed by 8 bases and V by 4 bases; bases with no gene match: 10. The CDR3 is made up of 14 amino acids. The V gene's germline CDR1 is SQVTM and CDR2 ANQGSEA. Here the CDR3 reads CSVVMQGAVDEQFF. In nucleotides, the CDR3 is TGCAGCGTTGTCATGCAGGGGGCGGTTGATGAGCAGTTCTTC.